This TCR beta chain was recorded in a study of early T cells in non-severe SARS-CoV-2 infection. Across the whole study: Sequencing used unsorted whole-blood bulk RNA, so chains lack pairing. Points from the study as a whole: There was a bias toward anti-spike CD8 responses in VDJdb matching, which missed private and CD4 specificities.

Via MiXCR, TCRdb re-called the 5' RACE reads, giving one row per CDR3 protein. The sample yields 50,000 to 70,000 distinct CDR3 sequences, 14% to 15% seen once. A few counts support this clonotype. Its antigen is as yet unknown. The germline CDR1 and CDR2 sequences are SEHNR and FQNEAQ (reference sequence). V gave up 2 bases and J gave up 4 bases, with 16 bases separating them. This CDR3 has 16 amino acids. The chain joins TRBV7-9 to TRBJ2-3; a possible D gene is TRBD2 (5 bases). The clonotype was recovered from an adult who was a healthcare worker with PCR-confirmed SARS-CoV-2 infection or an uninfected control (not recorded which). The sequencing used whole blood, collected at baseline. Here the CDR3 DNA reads TGTGCCAGCAGCTTATTCCGGGGTTCAGGTGCAGATACGCAGTATTTT. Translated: CASSLFRGSGADTQYF.